This TCR beta chain was profiled in a study of early T cells in non-severe SARS-CoV-2 infection. At the level of the study: Whole-blood bulk RNA, unsorted, was sequenced, and chains were unpaired.

Each single cDNA molecule received a unique molecular identifier. In TCRdb, the 5' RACE reads were re-called with MiXCR into one record per CDR3 protein. The sample has 70,000 to 95,000 distinct CDR3 sequences; about a sixth are singletons. On this clonotype: The junction departs from germline at one end; a sequencing error may be responsible.

The sample consisted of whole blood. The sequence was collected from an adult who was a healthcare worker with PCR-confirmed SARS-CoV-2 infection or an uninfected control (not recorded which).

DNA of the CDR3: TGTAGCGTTGAAAGGCCTAACTATGGCTACACCTTC. This translates into CSVERPNYGYTF. This chain uses TRBV29-1 with TRBJ1-2; the D is unclear. This CDR3 has 12 amino acids. Germline CDR1 is SQVTM and CDR2 is ANQGSEA.